This TCR beta chain was captured in a study of cytomegalovirus exposure and HLA in healthy donors. Study results and limitations: For most TCR beta V segments, an earlier analysis put the productive rate at about 90% or about 30% of the time. Indistinguishable V segments such as TRBV6-2 and TRBV6-3 were excluded.

The PCR made use of 60 Vbeta and 13 Jbeta primers. Profiling relied on immunoSEQ multiplex PCR, and the TCRdb table lists in-frame clones only, not all of them. This table has over 150,000 clones, roughly 80% appearing once. As regards this clone: Its antigen is unidentified.

Trimming cost V 1 base and J 5 bases, with 9 bases left between them. Germline V CDR1 and CDR2: LGHNT, FRNRAP. The CDR3 is 13 residues long. The sample taken for sequencing was PBMCs. The rearrangement links TRBV12-5 to TRBJ2-7; no firm D call. This TCR came from a woman between 25 and 40 years old in good health and CMV-seronegative. CDR3 sequence reads: CASGLGHSDEQYF. The CDR3 DNA reads as TGTGCTAGTGGTTTGGGCCATTCGGACGAGCAGTACTTC.